The 32 T cell receptor beta chains listed next were all sequenced from one sample in a study of blood T cells in healthy people across ages. Together with a sample-barcoded 5' primer, a J-beta primer mix was included in a second PCR lasting about 7 to 11 cycles. TCRdb re-derived calls from the 5' RACE reads in MiXCR, one entry per CDR3 protein. The top ten clones hold 15% to 20% of a sample with 650,000 to 1,000,000 distinct CDR3 sequences, around 50% of them seen once. The sequenced sample consisted of blood. The receptor set was obtained from a man older than 75 in good health.

The V and J genes are TRBV20-1 and TRBJ2-1; TRBD2 agrees at 12 bases. With V trimmed by 5 bases and J by 5 bases, 4 bases remained unmatched. Germline assignment: CDR1 DFQATT and CDR2 SNEGSKA (reference sequence). CDR3 length: 14 amino acids. CDR3 sequence: CSARRLAGDNEQFF. The CDR3 DNA reads TGCAGTGCTCGCCGACTAGCGGGGGACAATGAGCAGTTCTTC.

A few counts support this clonotype. The V and J genes are TRBV6-1 and TRBJ2-1; D unresolved. This CDR3 spans 13 amino acids. CDR1 and CDR2 from the germline V gene are MNHNS and SASEGT. V gave up 4 bases and J gave up 10 bases, with 14 bases separating them. CDR3 sequence: CASSGRWASEQFF. The CDR3 region has the DNA TGTGCCAGCAGTGGGCGGTGGGCGTCGGAGCAGTTCTTC.

This clonotype was detected a few times. The chain uses TRBV27 and TRBJ2-4, with 7 bases aligning to TRBD1. Germline lookup yields CDR1 MNHEY and CDR2 SMNVEV (reference sequence). This CDR3 spans 16 amino acids. The V segment lost 6 bases and the J segment 7 bases; nucleotides outside the gene matches: 15. The CDR3 coding sequence is TGTGCCAGCAGCCCTCCCTCGTTGACAGGGTCCAACATTCAGTACTTC. Its protein product is CASSPPSLTGSNIQYF.

The gene calls are TRBV18 and TRBJ2-1; 9 bases agree with TRBD1. CDR3 size: 16 residues. Germline V CDR1 and CDR2: KGHSH, LQKENI. With 5 bases clipped from V and 2 bases from J, the junction kept 7 bases outside the gene matches. In DNA form, the CDR3 reads TGTGCCAGCTCATCACGGACAGGGGCGGCCTACAATGAGCAGTTCTTC. Its translation is CASSSRTGAAYNEQFF.

In this sample, this clonotype turned up once. The chain carries TRBV10-2 and TRBJ1-2; TRBD1 aligns across 9 bases. Germline V CDR1 and CDR2: WSHSY, SAAADI. The CDR3 is made up of 16 amino acids. With V trimmed by 2 bases and J by 4 bases, 8 bases remained unmatched. The CDR3 nucleotides read TGCGCCAGCAGTGAGCCGGGACAGGGTCTGGGCTATGGCTACACCTTC. Translated: CASSEPGQGLGYGYTF.

This chain links TRBV5-1 with TRBJ1-1; possibly TRBD1 for D (6 bases). V was shortened by 4 bases and J by 1 base, with 17 bases between the two germline ends. Germline CDR1 reads SGHRS; CDR2 reads YFSETQ. There are 16 residues in the CDR3. The CDR3 is CASSPEGGEQNTEAFF. CDR3 in DNA: TGCGCCAGCAGCCCGGAGGGGGGCGAACAGAACACTGAAGCTTTCTTT.

This clonotype was seen more than once but under ten times. This chain joins TRBV12-3 or TRBV12-4 and TRBJ2-3; 12 bases fit TRBD2. The CDR3 is 18 amino acids. With 3 bases clipped from V and 3 bases from J, the junction kept 10 bases outside the gene matches. This CDR3 is CASSFGLAGGPRTDTQYF. The CDR3 DNA reads TGTGCCAGCAGTTTCGGGCTAGCGGGAGGGCCGCGGACAGATACGCAGTATTTT.

This chain connects TRBV20-1 to TRBJ2-3, with 10 bases lining up with TRBD2. The V gene's germline CDR1 is DFQATT and CDR2 SNEGSKA (reference sequence). The V gene end was trimmed by 6 bases and the J gene end by 1 base; junction bases not matched to a gene: 10. This CDR3 is 16 amino acids long. The CDR3 protein is CSASGGLAFGTDTQYF. CDR3 coding DNA: TGCAGTGCCTCAGGGGGACTAGCGTTTGGCACAGATACGCAGTATTTT.

The gene calls are TRBV3-1 and TRBJ2-1; no firm D call. Trimming left V 0 bases short and J 5 bases short, with 17 bases between. Germline assignment: CDR1 LGHDT and CDR2 YNNKEL (reference sequence). This CDR3 has 17 amino acids. CDR3 amino acids: CASSQEGNGLPHNEQFF. The DNA of the CDR3 is TGTGCCAGCAGCCAAGAAGGGAACGGGCTTCCTCACAATGAGCAGTTCTTC.

J is TRBJ2-1 and V is TRBV29-1; TRBD2 matches 7 bases. This CDR3 has 13 residues. V dropped 3 bases and J dropped 8; count of bases not matched to a gene: 7. Germline V gives CDR1 SQVTM, CDR2 ANQGSEA. CDR3 in amino acids: CSVEEGGIDEQFF. The CDR3 nucleotides are TGCAGCGTTGAGGAGGGAGGGATCGATGAGCAGTTCTTC.

This clonotype showed up just a few times. The chain links TRBV6-5 to TRBJ2-5, with 8 bases fitting TRBD1. J gave up 3 bases and V 5 bases, and 11 bases lay outside the gene matches. The CDR3 length is 16 residues. CDR1 and CDR2 from the germline V gene are MNHEY and SVGAGI. The CDR3 reads CASSRDWDRMEETQYF. The CDR3 nucleotides are TGTGCCAGCAGTAGAGACTGGGACAGGATGGAAGAGACCCAGTACTTC.

This chain uses TRBV29-1 with TRBJ2-1; 8 positions match TRBD2. The trim removed 6 bases at V and 6 bases at J, leaving 10 bases unmatched. CDR3 length: 14 residues. Germline CDR1 is SQVTM and CDR2 is ANQGSEA. The chain's CDR3 is CSVDGLAGTNEQFF. In nucleotides, the CDR3 is TGCAGCGTGGACGGTCTAGCGGGCACCAATGAGCAGTTCTTC.

The V gene is TRBV12-3 or TRBV12-4, the J gene TRBJ2-3; D is possibly TRBD2 (5 bases). V was shortened by 5 bases and J by 3 bases, with 12 bases between the two germline ends. CDR3 length: 14 amino acids. Written as DNA, the CDR3 is TGTGCCAGCAGTGGACTGGTGGGAACAGATACGCAGTATTTT. It is translated as CASSGLVGTDTQYF.

This clonotype was found a few times. The rearrangement joins TRBV20-1 to TRBJ2-7, with D perhaps being TRBD1 or TRBD2 (5 bases each). Trimming removed 0 bases at V and 7 bases at J, with 19 bases between. Germline CDR1 DFQATT, CDR2 SNEGSKA (reference sequence). The CDR3 contains 15 residues. The CDR3 nucleotides are TGCAGTGCTAGAGATCGTAGAGGGGCCCAGTGGGAGCAGTACTTC. Translating gives CSARDRRGAQWEQYF.

This chain connects TRBV28 to TRBJ1-1; D unresolved. CDR1 and CDR2 (germline): MDHEN, SYDVKM. The CDR3 has 12 amino acids. V was cut by 8 bases and J by 4 bases, with 11 bases left in between. DNA of the CDR3: TGTGCCAGCGCGCCAGTAGGCACTGAAGCTTTCTTT. It specifies CASAPVGTEAFF.

V gene TRBV27 combines with J gene TRBJ1-4; D not certain. Trimming removed 10 bases at V and 10 bases at J, with 34 bases between. This CDR3 spans 18 amino acids. Germline V gene lookup returns CDR1 MNHEY and CDR2 SMNVEV (reference sequence). CDR3 nucleotide sequence: TGTGCCACCCGGCCTTACATAAGCCCCCAAGGTCGCGTTGGAAAACTGTTTTTT. Encoded protein: CATRPYISPQGRVGKLFF.

The rearrangement joins TRBV7-2 to TRBJ2-3; a possible D gene is TRBD2 (5 bases). CDR1 SGHTA and CDR2 FQGNSA come from the germline V gene. The CDR3 has 16 amino acids. Trimming pared 4 bases from V and 5 bases from J, leaving 19 bases between. CDR3 sequence reads: CASSSTMRRKVDTQYF. The CDR3 DNA reads TGTGCCAGCAGCTCCACTATGCGGAGGAAGGTAGATACGCAGTATTTT.

J is TRBJ2-7 and V is TRBV3-1; D remains unclear. This CDR3 spans 15 amino acids. Trimming shortened V by 1 base and J by 7 bases, and 17 bases separated the two germline ends. CDR1 and CDR2 (germline): LGHDT, YNNKEL (reference sequence). CDR3 loop: CASSQVASVENEQYF. CDR3 sequence (DNA): TGTGCCAGCAGCCAAGTGGCTAGTGTTGAGAATGAGCAGTACTTC.

To note about this clonotype: A junction end diverges from the germline sequence, so it may reflect a read error. CDR3 loop: CACSLAWKTGAGGGGYTF. CDR3 nucleotide sequence: TGTGCCTGCAGCTTAGCGTGGAAAACAGGGGCCGGGGGGGGTGGCTACACCTTC. The chain joins TRBV7-2 to TRBJ1-2, with 7 bases lining up with TRBD1. This CDR3 contains 18 residues. Germline-derived CDR1 and CDR2 are SGHTA and FQGNSA.

This clonotype was counted between two and nine times. The V and J genes are TRBV25-1 and TRBJ2-5; 8 bases map to TRBD2. The germline CDR1 and CDR2 sequences are MGHDK and SYGVNS. This CDR3 has 14 residues. With 6 bases clipped from V and 5 bases from J, the junction kept 8 bases outside the gene matches. CDR3 protein: CASRSGLALETQYF. The CDR3 nucleotides read TGTGCCAGCAGATCTGGACTAGCTCTCGAGACCCAGTACTTC.

This chain uses TRBV6-5 with TRBJ2-7; TRBD1 might be the D (5 bases). V was shortened by 0 bases and J by 7 bases, with 10 bases between the two germline ends. In germline, CDR1 is MNHEY, CDR2 SVGAGI. The CDR3 sequence is 13 residues long. CDR3 sequence: CASSYSKGLEQYF. Here the CDR3 DNA reads TGTGCCAGCAGTTACTCTAAGGGGTTGGAGCAGTACTTC.

This clonotype has only a few counts. J is TRBJ2-5 and V is TRBV7-2; D not certain. The CDR3 has 13 amino acids. Trimming removed 5 bases at V and 5 bases at J, with 12 bases between. In germline, CDR1 is SGHTA, CDR2 FQGNSA. The CDR3 loop reads CASSPTTPETQYF. CDR3 bases: TGTGCCAGCAGCCCTACTACTCCGGAGACCCAGTACTTC.

The chain carries TRBV5-6 and TRBJ2-5; 11 bases line up with TRBD2. Germline CDR1 and CDR2: SGHDT and YYEEEE. The CDR3 is made up of 15 amino acids. J gave up 12 bases and V 0 bases, and 10 bases lay outside the gene matches. The CDR3 bases are TGTGCCAGCAGCTTGGGACTAGCGGGGTCCCGGTCGGAGTACTTC. Amino acid sequence: CASSLGLAGSRSEYF.

This clonotype was found a few times. This rearrangement joins TRBV12-3 or TRBV12-4 to TRBJ2-1; D not resolved. The CDR3 has 14 amino acids. Trimming stripped 7 bases from V and 5 bases from J, with 15 bases between. CDR3 nucleotide sequence: TGTGCCAGCATTCCGTCCGGGTGGGACAATGAGCAGTTCTTC. Amino acid sequence: CASIPSGWDNEQFF.

This clonotype has just a few counts. V and J are TRBV2 and TRBJ2-5, with D perhaps TRBD1 (5 bases). The CDR3 length is 15 residues. Germline-derived CDR1 and CDR2 are SNHLY and FYNNEI. The V end was cut by 7 bases, the J end by 3 bases, with 18 bases between. CDR3 bases: TGTGCCAGCACCCCAGGGCGGCTAGGAAAAGAGACCCAGTACTTC. Encoded protein: CASTPGRLGKETQYF. Using reference TRBV2 and TRBJ2-5 for the parts outside the CDR3, the full variable domain is EPEVTQTPSHQVTQMGQEVILRCVPISNHLYFYWYRQILGQKVEFLVSFYNNEISEKSEIFDDQFSVERPDGSNFTLKIRSTKLEDSAMYFCASTPGRLGKETQYFGPGTRLLVL.

The chain recombines TRBV20-1 with TRBJ2-5, with unresolved D. V was cut by 0 bases and J by 5 bases, with 13 bases left in between. Per germline, CDR1 DFQATT and CDR2 SNEGSKA (reference sequence). CDR3 length: 14 residues. The CDR3 region has the DNA TGCAGTGCTAGAGATCTTTTGACTGGGGAGACCCAGTACTTC. It yields the protein CSARDLLTGETQYF.

The rearrangement links TRBV29-1 to TRBJ1-1, with D hard to call. CDR1 and CDR2 from the germline V gene are SQVTM and ANQGSEA. Trimming took off 4 bases at V and 0 bases at J, with 12 bases between the two ends. CDR3 size: 14 residues. The CDR3 spells CSVASGRLNTEAFF. The CDR3, as DNA: TGCAGCGTTGCGTCAGGAAGACTGAACACTGAAGCTTTCTTT.

The J gene is TRBJ2-5, the V gene TRBV4-2, with TRBD2 matching 10 bases. This CDR3 spans 17 amino acids. The germline V gene has CDR1 LGHNA and CDR2 YNFKEQ. Trimming removed 1 base from V and 4 bases from J; junction bases left unmatched: 9. CDR3 loop: CASSQGVGTSERETQYF. CDR3 coding DNA: TGTGCCAGCAGCCAAGGGGTAGGGACTAGCGAACGAGAGACCCAGTACTTC.

The chain recombines TRBV12-3 or TRBV12-4 with TRBJ2-1, with D possibly matching TRBD1 (6 bases). The CDR3 contains 14 residues. The V and J ends lost 5 bases and 6 bases respectively, with 14 bases between them. CDR3 sequence reads: CASSKIQGRNEQFF. CDR3 DNA: TGTGCCAGCAGTAAGATTCAGGGGCGCAATGAGCAGTTCTTC.

In regard to this clonotype: At one end the junction does not follow the germline gene, possibly because of a read error. The chain links TRBV9 to TRBJ2-1; a possible D gene is TRBD2 (6 bases). Germline V lookup: CDR1 SGDLS, CDR2 YYNGEE. This CDR3 is 14 amino acids long. The chain's CDR3 is CASGVAASESEQFF. The CDR3 coding sequence is TGTGCCAGCGGCGTAGCAGCTAGCGAAAGTGAGCAGTTCTTC. The entire variable domain, with the rest obtained from reference TRBV9 and TRBJ2-1, is as follows: DSGVTQTPKHLITATGQRVTLRCSPRSGDLSVYWYQQSLDQGLQFLIQYYNGEERAKGNILERFSAQQFPDLHSELNLSSLELGDSALYFCASGVAASESEQFFGPGTRLTVL.

This rearrangement joins TRBV21-1 to TRBJ2-1; TRBD1, the D gene given by the table, was not confirmed from the DNA. TRBV21-1 is a pseudogene. CDR3 length: 17 residues. CDR3 DNA sequence: TGTGCCAGCAGCCCCCGGAGGGGGGGCTTTCTCTACAATGAGCAGTTCTTC. Amino acids: CASSPRRGGFLYNEQFF.

This chain uses TRBV5-6 with TRBJ1-2, with a tentative D call TRBD1 (6 bases). CDR3 length: 17 amino acids. CDR1 and CDR2 (germline): SGHDT, YYEEEE. V lost 0 bases and J 4 bases, leaving 19 bases between the germline ends. CDR3 loop: CASSLVGHGGGVYGYTF. CDR3 DNA: TGTGCCAGCAGCTTGGTCGGACACGGTGGGGGCGTCTATGGCTACACCTTC. Based on the CDR3 plus reference TRBV5-6 and TRBJ1-2, the full variable domain is DAGVTQSPTHLIKTRGQQVTLRCSPKSGHDTVSWYQQALGQGPQFIFQYYEEEERQRGNFPDRFSGHQFPNYSSELNVNALLLGDSALYLCASSLVGHGGGVYGYTFGSGTRLTVV.